This entry lists 28 T cell receptor beta chains sequenced from one sample in a study of CD8+ T cells in alopecia areata (dated by TCRdb to the late 2010s). The library was generated by the immunoSEQ multiplex PCR assay. RNA was extracted from all samples and reverse transcribed into cDNA as template for TCR sequencing. Imported from immuneACCESS, the table was reduced by TCRdb to in-frame sequences with V and J called. These copies leave out some clones; in studies compared against another copy, an unresolved V gene accounts for under half, and the cause of the remainder is not known. Here the sample has approximately 120,000 clones; approximately 57% occur a single time. Around 5.7% of the sample lies in the top ten. This specimen's time point label, interpreted: four to five weeks on oral tofacitinib. The label giving this sample's treatment or condition can be read as: oral pan-JAK inhibitor, 5-10 mg twice daily.

Sequencing was performed on CD4+ T cells sorted from blood, taken at week 4, from a patient treated with tofacitinib. These receptors were taken from a human donor with alopecia areata.

The J gene is TRBJ2-3, the V gene TRBV9, with 11 bases identical to TRBD2. The CDR3 is made up of 16 amino acids. The germline V gene has CDR1 SGDLS and CDR2 YYNGEE. Trimming took 4 bases from V and 3 from J; bases not matched to a gene: 7. The CDR3 DNA reads TGTGCCAGCAGCTCCATAGCGGGGGGGCAAACAGATACGCAGTATTTT. Protein product: CASSSIAGGQTDTQYF.

The chain carries TRBV5-1 and TRBJ1-2, with 8 bases that match TRBD1. The germline V gene has CDR1 SGHRS and CDR2 YFSETQ. J lost 6 bases, V lost 4 bases, and 5 bases had no gene match. This CDR3 spans 13 amino acids. CDR3 coding DNA: TGCGCCAGCAGCCCCCGGACAGGGAATGGCTACACCTTC. This encodes CASSPRTGNGYTF.

This chain links TRBV27 with TRBJ2-1; 8 positions agree with TRBD2. J lost 1 base, V lost 0 bases, and 8 bases had no gene match. Looked up from germline, CDR1 is MNHEY and CDR2 is SMNVEV (reference sequence). This CDR3 has 18 residues. This CDR3 reads CASSLSILGGGSYNEQFF. In nucleotides, the CDR3 is TGTGCCAGCAGTTTATCGATTTTGGGCGGGGGGTCCTACAATGAGCAGTTCTTC.

The chain has TRBV4-3 and TRBJ1-3; 7 bases are shared with TRBD1. This CDR3 contains 16 residues. The junction had 7 bases not matched to a gene; V was cut back by 3 bases and J by 2 bases. Germline V lookup: CDR1 LGHNA, CDR2 YSLEER. CDR3 loop: CASSQATGSPGNTIYF. The CDR3 DNA reads as TGCGCCAGCAGCCAGGCGACAGGGAGTCCTGGAAACACCATATATTTT.

This clone was recorded once. The rearrangement joins TRBV15 to TRBJ1-5; D gene ambiguous. Deletions cut 7 bases from V and 2 bases from J, with 15 bases between. The CDR3 extends over 15 amino acids. CDR1 and CDR2 (germline): LNHNV, YYDKDF (reference sequence). The CDR3 region has the DNA TGTGCCACCAAGCTCGGCCACGGGGGCAATCAGCCCCAGCATTTT. Translating gives CATKLGHGGNQPQHF. Full variable domain (remainder filled in from reference TRBV15 and TRBJ1-5): DAMVIQNPRYQVTQFGKPVTLSCSQTLNHNVMYWYQQKSSQAPKLLFHYYDKDFNNEADTPDNFQSRRPNTSFCFLDIRSPGLGDTAMYLCATKLGHGGNQPQHFGDGTRLSIL.

This sequence joins TRBV2 and TRBJ2-5, with a tentative D call TRBD1 (6 bases). The CDR3 sequence is 10 residues long. Trimming stripped 6 bases from V and 10 bases from J, with 9 bases between. Germline lookup yields CDR1 SNHLY and CDR2 FYNNEI. CDR3 protein: CASRDSLQYF. CDR3 nucleotide sequence: TGTGCCAGCAGGGACAGCCTCCAGTACTTC.

The V and J genes are TRBV4-1 and TRBJ2-3, with D perhaps TRBD1 or TRBD2 (5 bases each). The CDR3 is 14 residues long. From germline, CDR1 is MGHRA and CDR2 YSYEKL. The ends were cut back, 4 bases at V and 1 base at J, with 9 bases in the middle. CDR3 in DNA: TGCGCCAGCAGCCTGGGGGAAGGCACAGATACGCAGTATTTT. Residues: CASSLGEGTDTQYF.

The table lists this clone with a count of one. The chain links TRBV7-2 to TRBJ2-1; D is possibly TRBD2 (6 bases). Germline CDR1 is SGHTA and CDR2 is FQGNSA. CDR3 size: 13 residues. Between the trimmed V and J ends, which lost 5 bases and 9 bases, there was a span of 14 bases. CDR3 sequence (DNA): TGTGCCAGCAGCCCGGGGGTATCGAGTGAGCAGTTCTTC. It translates to CASSPGVSSEQFF.

This clone has only one observation. The rearrangement links TRBV25-1 to TRBJ1-2; D gene unclear. V dropped 2 bases and J dropped 3 bases, with 7 bases sitting between them. Germline V CDR1 and CDR2: MGHDK, SYGVNS. This CDR3 comprises 13 residues. CDR3 region: CASSEGEYYGYTF. CDR3 coding DNA: TGTGCCAGCAGTGAAGGGGAGTACTATGGCTACACCTTC.

This chain joins TRBV10-3 and TRBJ2-3, with TRBD1 matching over 9 bases. Germline values: CDR1 ENHRY, CDR2 SYGVKD. V lost 6 bases, J lost 4 bases, and 5 bases stayed unmatched. This CDR3 has 14 amino acids. For the CDR3, the DNA is TGTGCCATCAGCCGGGACAGGGAGTCAGATACGCAGTATTTT. Residues: CAISRDRESDTQYF.

This clone was counted once. The chain joins TRBV5-1 to TRBJ2-7, with D perhaps TRBD1 or TRBD2 (6 bases each). Trimming left V 4 bases short and J 6 bases short, with 14 bases between. CDR1 and CDR2 from the germline V gene are SGHRS and YFSETQ. This CDR3 is built from 13 residues. In nucleotides, the CDR3 is TGCGCCAGCAGCCGACTCGGGGGCCTCGAGCAGTACTTC. It is translated as CASSRLGGLEQYF.

The gene calls are TRBV30 and TRBJ2-6, with D possibly TRBD2 on 6 matching bases. The CDR3 has 16 amino acids. Germline CDR1 is GTSNPN and CDR2 is SVGIG (reference sequence). The V end was cut by 7 bases, the J end by 0 bases, with 16 bases between. This CDR3 reads CALGWMGGSGANVLTF. For the CDR3, the DNA is TGTGCCTTGGGTTGGATGGGGGGCTCTGGGGCCAACGTCCTGACTTTC.

The rearrangement joins TRBV29-1 to TRBJ1-1; the match to TRBD1 covers 7 bases. CDR1 is SQVTM, CDR2 ANQGSEA, per germline. Trimming took 7 bases from V and 6 from J; bases not matched to a gene: 8. CDR3 length: 12 amino acids. The CDR3 nucleotides read TGCAGCGGTGGCACCCAGGGGGCTGAAGCTTTCTTT. The encoded protein is CSGGTQGAEAFF.

V gene TRBV9 combines with J gene TRBJ2-5; a weak D match, TRBD2 (6 bases). Germline V gene sequence: CDR1 SGDLS, CDR2 YYNGEE. With 0 bases removed from V and 7 bases from J, the gap between germline ends came to 10 bases. This CDR3 spans 13 amino acids. This chain's CDR3 is CASSVDQGGTQYF. DNA for the CDR3: TGTGCCAGCAGCGTAGATCAGGGAGGGACCCAGTACTTC.

This chain links TRBV29-1 with TRBJ2-7; no clear D gene. Germline V gene data show CDR1 as SQVTM and CDR2 as ANQGSEA. Trimming pared 2 bases from V and 2 bases from J, leaving 4 bases between. The CDR3 spans 11 residues. The CDR3 region has the DNA TGCAGCGTTGAACAGGCCTACGAGCAGTACTTC. It codes for CSVEQAYEQYF.

The chain is built from TRBV29-1 and TRBJ1-5; D is unresolved. This CDR3 comprises 13 residues. Trimming took off 4 bases at V and 6 bases at J, with 13 bases between the two ends. Germline V gene data show CDR1 as SQVTM and CDR2 as ANQGSEA. The DNA of the CDR3 is TGCAGCGTTGGGGAGGAGATCGGTCAGCCCCAGCATTTT. Amino acid sequence: CSVGEEIGQPQHF. Full variable domain (outside the CDR3, taken from reference TRBV29-1 and TRBJ1-5): SAVISQKPSRDICQRGTSLTIQCQVDSQVTMMFWYRQQPGQSLTLIATANQGSEATYESGFVIDKFPISRPNLTFSTLTVSNMSPEDSSIYLCSVGEEIGQPQHFGDGTRLSIL.

The chain employs TRBV29-1 and TRBJ2-5; a possible D gene is TRBD1 (6 bases). The V gene's germline CDR1 is SQVTM and CDR2 ANQGSEA. This CDR3 is 12 amino acids long. The CDR3 bases are TGCAGTACAGGGCGAAGTAGAGAGACCCAGTACTTC. Amino acid sequence: CSTGRSRETQYF. Variable domain in full (rest from reference TRBV29-1 and TRBJ2-5): SAVISQKPSRDICQRGTSLTIQCQVDSQVTMMFWYRQQPGQSLTLIATANQGSEATYESGFVIDKFPISRPNLTFSTLTVSNMSPEDSSIYLCSTGRSRETQYFGPGTRLLVL.

Notes on this clone: The sample carries other DNA sequences with the same CDR3. The J gene is TRBJ2-2, the V gene TRBV7-2, with D uncertain. V was clipped by 2 bases and J by 2 bases, with 0 bases between them. The CDR3 extends over 12 amino acids. Germline V gene lookup returns CDR1 SGHTA and CDR2 FQGNSA. DNA of the CDR3: TGTGCCAGCAGCTTAAACACCGGGGAGCTGTTTTTT. It is translated as CASSLNTGELFF.

This chain joins TRBV14 and TRBJ2-1; possible D gene TRBD1, 7 bases. Trimming took 1 base from V and 9 from J, leaving 10 bases between them. Germline V gene sequence: CDR1 SGHDN, CDR2 FVKESK. The CDR3 covers 13 residues. The CDR3 DNA is TGTGCCAGCAGCCAAGTTCAGGGGGGTGAGCAGTTCTTC. It is translated as CASSQVQGGEQFF.

This clone was counted once. The chain employs TRBV14 and TRBJ1-2, with 7 nucleotides matching TRBD1. CDR1 and CDR2 (germline): SGHDN, FVKESK. The CDR3 is 13 residues long. V was clipped by 4 bases and J by 5 bases; unmatched bases: 4. DNA of the CDR3: TGTGCCAGCAGCCCCCGGGACAGATATGGCTACACCTTC. Its translation is CASSPRDRYGYTF.

V usage is TRBV29-1 and J usage is TRBJ2-1, with D perhaps matching TRBD2 (5 bases). Per germline, CDR1 SQVTM and CDR2 ANQGSEA. The germline V and J ends were trimmed by 4 bases and 0 bases, with 7 bases remaining between them. This CDR3 spans 13 amino acids. CDR3: CSVAGSSYNEQFF. The DNA of the CDR3 is TGCAGCGTTGCGGGGAGCTCCTACAATGAGCAGTTCTTC.

The CDR3 here is CASSLLWGPNQPQHF. CDR3 DNA: TGTGCCAGCAGCTTACTATGGGGACCCAATCAGCCCCAGCATTTT. The rearrangement joins TRBV7-2 to TRBJ1-5, with D perhaps TRBD1 (5 bases). Germline CDR1 is SGHTA and CDR2 is FQGNSA. V was pared by 2 bases and J by 3 bases, with 11 bases between. The CDR3 sequence is 15 residues long.

This clone was found a few times. V and J are TRBV28 and TRBJ1-4; D unclear. V was shortened by 7 bases and J by 7 bases, with 13 bases between the two germline ends. Germline assignment: CDR1 MDHEN and CDR2 SYDVKM. This CDR3 has 13 residues. The CDR3 region is CASTSARGEKLFF. CDR3 nucleotides: TGTGCCAGCACTAGTGCCAGAGGTGAAAAACTGTTTTTT.

The chain is built from TRBV27 and TRBJ2-2; 9 positions agree with TRBD1. Germline-derived CDR1 and CDR2 are MNHEY and SMNVEV (reference sequence). Trimming took 6 bases from V and 4 from J; bases not matched to a gene: 6. This CDR3 has 15 amino acids. For the CDR3, the DNA is TGTGCCAGCAGACCTGGACAGGGGACCACCGGGGAGCTGTTTTTT. Its protein is CASRPGQGTTGELFF.

V and J are TRBV7-3 and TRBJ2-3, with a weak D call TRBD2 (5 bases). Germline CDR1 is SGHTA and CDR2 is FQGTGA. Trimming removed 2 bases at V and 2 bases at J, with 11 bases between. The CDR3 contains 15 residues. CDR3 nucleotides: TGTGCCAGCAGCTTAGCGGGCGCCTCCACAGATACGCAGTATTTT. Encoded protein: CASSLAGASTDTQYF.

The chain recombines TRBV4-3 with TRBJ1-2; D is perhaps TRBD1 (6 bases). The germline V gene encodes CDR1 LGHNA and CDR2 YSLEER. The V gene lost 0 bases and the J gene lost 7 bases, with 12 bases spanning the gap. The CDR3 runs 14 residues. The CDR3 reads CASSQDTAGVGYTF. The DNA for the CDR3 is TGCGCCAGCAGCCAAGATACCGCAGGGGTTGGCTACACCTTC.

In its sample, this clone was seen a few times. This sequence joins TRBV29-1 and TRBJ2-3, with D perhaps TRBD1 or TRBD2 (5 bases each). V lost 3 bases, J lost 7 bases, and 17 bases lay in between. CDR1 SQVTM and CDR2 ANQGSEA come from the germline V gene. The CDR3 has 14 amino acids. The CDR3 sequence is CSVEDGIWDHTQYF. CDR3 sequence (DNA): TGCAGCGTTGAGGACGGGATTTGGGACCATACGCAGTATTTT.

V usage is TRBV29-1 and J usage is TRBJ1-4; D unclear. The CDR3 covers 14 residues. Trimming took off 3 bases at V and 8 bases at J, with 16 bases between the two ends. Per germline, CDR1 SQVTM and CDR2 ANQGSEA. This CDR3 is CSVDSGSYREKLFF. CDR3 DNA sequence: TGCAGCGTTGATTCCGGGTCTTACCGGGAAAAACTGTTTTTT.